This is a list of T cell receptor beta chains from one sample in a study of early T cells in non-severe SARS-CoV-2 infection. TCRdb redid the calling of the 5' RACE reads with MiXCR, one entry per CDR3 protein. The sample carries 85,000 to 120,000 distinct CDR3 sequences, around 13% recorded once. The specimen was whole blood. These receptor sequences come from an adult who was a healthcare worker with PCR-confirmed SARS-CoV-2 infection or an uninfected control (not recorded which). Both conserved end residues are part of each CDR3. The D gene is left open where the match is weak. The listing skips clone size in some rows; elsewhere it reads once, few, many or a size class.

size	V	D	J	CDR3	DNA
few	TRBV3-1	-	TRBJ2-2	CASSSGDITGELFF	TGTGCCAGCAGCTCAGGGGATATAACCGGGGAGCTGTTTTTT
many	TRBV15	-	TRBJ2-2	CATSRERLANTGELFF	TGTGCCACCAGCAGAGAACGACTAGCGAACACCGGGGAGCTGTTTTTT
-	TRBV28	-	TRBJ2-7	CASRPGLADQLTYEQYF	TGTGCCAGCAGACCCGGGTTAGCGGACCAACTCACATACGAGCAGTACTTC
-	TRBV6-2/TRBV6-3	-	TRBJ1-1	CASSSYGNTEAFF	TGTGCCAGCAGCAGCTATGGGAACACTGAAGCTTTCTTT
-	TRBV9	-	TRBJ1-2	CASSVGSGNQYGYTF	TGTGCCAGCAGCGTCGGATCAGGGAACCAATATGGCTACACCTTC
-	TRBV12-3/TRBV12-4	-	TRBJ2-5	CASSLLQGIYETQYF	TGTGCCAGCAGTCTTCTACAGGGAATTTACGAGACCCAGTACTTC
few	TRBV7-2	-	TRBJ2-6	CASSFGRSLGANVLTF	TGTGCCAGCAGCTTTGGCAGATCTCTGGGGGCCAACGTCCTGACTTTC
many	TRBV6-5	-	TRBJ2-1	CASSKWRGYNEQFF	TGTGCCAGCAGCAAATGGCGAGGTTACAATGAGCAGTTCTTC
many	TRBV6-5	-	TRBJ2-7	CASSSYDTEQYF	TGTGCCAGCAGTTCATATGACACCGAGCAGTACTTC
few	TRBV29-1	TRBD1	TRBJ1-1	CSVADRVSTEAFF	TGCAGCGTGGCCGACAGGGTAAGCACTGAAGCTTTCTTT
-	TRBV29-1	TRBD1	TRBJ1-1	CSVGQQGAEAFF	TGCAGCGTTGGTCAACAGGGGGCTGAAGCTTTCTTT
few	TRBV6-6	TRBD2	TRBJ2-3	CASSYPPGGGTDTQYF	TGTGCCAGCAGTTACCCCCCCGGGGGGGGTACAGATACGCAGTATTTT
-	TRBV11-2	-	TRBJ1-4	CASSFTGSEKLFF	TGTGCCAGCAGCTTCACAGGGAGTGAAAAACTGTTTTTT
-	TRBV3-1	-	TRBJ1-4	CASSHKIWTATNEKLFF	TGTGCCAGCAGCCATAAGATTTGGACGGCAACTAATGAAAAACTGTTTTTT
few	TRBV3-1	TRBD1	TRBJ1-1	CASSRGQGLGAFF	TGTGCCAGCAGCCGCGGACAGGGGTTGGGCGCTTTCTTT
many	TRBV21-1	-	TRBJ2-2	CASSKRAAGPTGELFF	TGTGCCAGCAGCAAGAGGGCCGCGGGGCCGACCGGGGAGCTGTTTTTT
many	TRBV5-4	-	TRBJ2-3	CASSSNTDTQYF	TGTGCCAGCAGCTCTAACACAGATACGCAGTATTTT
many	TRBV7-2	-	TRBJ1-5	CASSPFPNQPQHF	TGTGCCAGCAGCCCATTCCCCAATCAGCCCCAGCATTTT
few	TRBV27	TRBD2	TRBJ2-2	CASRVAGVATGELFF	TGTGCCAGCAGGGTGGCGGGAGTAGCTACCGGGGAGCTGTTTTTT
-	TRBV4-3	TRBD1	TRBJ2-1	CASSQGQGAREQFF	TGCGCCAGCAGCCAAGGACAGGGGGCGAGGGAGCAGTTCTTC
many	TRBV5-1	-	TRBJ1-1	CASSLDTGAGTEAFF	TGCGCCAGCAGCTTGGATACGGGGGCCGGAACTGAAGCTTTCTTT
-	TRBV28	TRBD2	TRBJ2-1	CASRPGTTYRNEQFF	TGTGCCAGCAGGCCCGGGACTACCTACCGGAATGAGCAGTTCTTC
many	TRBV15	-	TRBJ1-4	CATVGPETNEKLFF	TGTGCCACCGTAGGCCCCGAGACTAATGAAAAACTGTTTTTT
-	TRBV27	-	TRBJ2-1	CASGDSVGQFF	TGTGCCAGCGGGGACTCGGTGGGGCAGTTCTTC
many	TRBV20-1	-	TRBJ1-5	CSARTGFQPQHF	TGCAGTGCCAGAACAGGTTTTCAGCCCCAGCATTTT
-	TRBV12-3/TRBV12-4	-	TRBJ2-7	CASSLQGRPYEQYF	TGTGCCAGCAGTTTACAGGGCAGACCATACGAGCAGTACTTC
-	TRBV10-3	-	TRBJ2-7	CAIGERLTYGQYF	TGTGCCATTGGAGAGAGGCTTACCTACGGGCAGTACTTC
-	TRBV4-1	TRBD1	TRBJ1-5	CASSNHRGEDQPQHF	TGCGCCAGCAGCAACCACAGGGGCGAGGATCAGCCCCAGCATTTT
few	TRBV6-1	-	TRBJ2-7	CASSATDSGPYEQYF	TGTGCCAGCAGTGCGACAGACTCGGGTCCCTACGAGCAGTACTTC
few	TRBV29-1	-	TRBJ2-7	CSVELRAYEQYF	TGCAGCGTTGAGCTGAGAGCCTACGAGCAGTACTTC
many	TRBV5-5	-	TRBJ2-5	CASSGRTETGHSETQYF	TGTGCCAGCAGCGGGCGGACTGAAACGGGCCATAGTGAGACCCAGTACTTC
few	TRBV18	-	TRBJ1-5	CASSPSGQLNQPQHF	TGTGCCAGCTCACCCTCGGGACAACTCAATCAGCCCCAGCATTTT
-	TRBV27	-	TRBJ2-1	CASSTPPSYNEQFF	TGTGCCAGCAGTACGCCACCTTCGTACAATGAGCAGTTCTTC
-	TRBV7-9	-	TRBJ1-1	CASVENTEAFF	TGTGCCAGCGTGGAGAACACTGAAGCTTTCTTT
many	TRBV9	-	TRBJ2-1	CASSAHGVSYNEQFF	TGTGCCAGCAGCGCCCACGGGGTCTCCTACAATGAGCAGTTCTTC
many	TRBV9	-	TRBJ2-2	CASSSGDSSTGELFF	TGTGCCAGCAGCTCCGGGGACTCATCCACCGGGGAGCTGTTTTTT
medium-sized	TRBV28	-	TRBJ2-6	CASSLRTGYSGANVLTF	TGTGCCAGCAGTTTACGCACAGGGTACTCTGGGGCCAACGTCCTGACTTTC
many	TRBV9	-	TRBJ2-2	CASSARASGANTGELFF	TGTGCCAGCAGCGCCAGAGCGTCCGGTGCGAACACCGGGGAGCTGTTTTTT
few	TRBV4-1	-	TRBJ2-7	CASSQAPGGTYEQYF	TGCGCCAGCAGCCAAGCCCCGGGGGGCACCTACGAGCAGTACTTC
few	TRBV29-1	-	TRBJ1-2	CSGRDETDYGYTF	TGCAGCGGAAGGGACGAAACCGACTATGGCTACACCTTC
-	TRBV4-3	-	TRBJ1-2	CASSQDWREGVYGYTF	TGCGCCAGCAGCCAAGATTGGCGGGAGGGTGTCTATGGCTACACCTTC
many	TRBV7-8	TRBD2	TRBJ2-3	CASSAAGTSGSTDTQYF	TGTGCCAGCAGCGCCGCCGGGACTAGCGGGTCCACAGATACGCAGTATTTT
-	TRBV3-1	-	TRBJ2-7	CASSQGPGEQYF	TGTGCCAGCAGCCAAGGACCGGGGGAGCAGTACTTC
-	TRBV24-1	TRBD1	TRBJ2-2	CATGGQGTGELFF	TGTGCCACCGGAGGACAGGGGACCGGGGAGCTGTTTTTT
many	TRBV18	TRBD2	TRBJ2-3	CASSPQARLATRTDTQYF	TGTGCCAGCTCACCACAGGCCAGACTAGCAACTCGCACAGATACGCAGTATTTT
many	TRBV7-2	-	TRBJ1-1	CASSSYRLGAFF	TGTGCCAGCAGCTCCTACCGTCTGGGAGCTTTCTTT
-	TRBV30	-	TRBJ2-7	CALSWGNYEQYF	TGTGCCTTGAGCTGGGGTAACTACGAGCAGTACTTC
few	TRBV7-9	-	TRBJ2-1	CASSPEYTGELYEQFF	TGTGCCAGCAGCCCAGAATATACGGGGGAGCTTTATGAGCAGTTCTTC
-	TRBV9	-	TRBJ2-1	CASSLGSDRQFF	TGTGCCAGCAGCCTGGGGAGTGACAGGCAGTTCTTC
few	TRBV11-2	-	TRBJ1-1	CASSLEGGTTAEAFF	TGTGCCAGCAGCTTAGAGGGGGGGACAACGGCCGAAGCTTTCTTT
many	TRBV10-1	-	TRBJ1-1	CASNRQEGVTEAFF	TGCGCCAGCAATAGACAGGAGGGGGTCACTGAAGCTTTCTTT
many	TRBV12-3/TRBV12-4	-	TRBJ1-4	CASSFSEKLFF	TGTGCCAGCAGTTTTAGTGAAAAACTGTTTTTT
many	TRBV7-2	-	TRBJ2-3	CASSLVGQGGADTQYF	TGTGCCAGCAGCTTAGTTGGGCAGGGGGGCGCAGATACGCAGTATTTT
-	TRBV12-3/TRBV12-4	-	TRBJ2-7	CASSPSSTGVSYEQYF	TGTGCCAGCAGCCCCAGCTCGACTGGCGTCTCCTACGAGCAGTACTTC
many	TRBV20-1	-	TRBJ2-5	CSASGGQETQYF	TGCAGTGCTAGTGGGGGACAAGAGACCCAGTACTTC
-	TRBV12-3/TRBV12-4	-	TRBJ2-7	CASRQTNSYEQYF	TGTGCCAGCCGACAGACCAACTCCTACGAGCAGTACTTC
many	TRBV25-1	-	TRBJ1-1	CASSDPWNTEAFF	TGTGCCAGCAGTGATCCCTGGAACACTGAAGCTTTCTTT
many	TRBV21-1	-	TRBJ1-1	CASSRRAGRNTEAFF	TGTGCCAGCAGCCGGCGGGCGGGAAGGAACACTGAAGCTTTCTTT
-	TRBV11-2	TRBD2	TRBJ2-1	CASSLELLAGGPNEQFF	TGTGCCAGCAGCTTGGAACTGCTAGCGGGAGGGCCCAATGAGCAGTTCTTC
few	TRBV29-1	-	TRBJ2-2	CSVPDSRASRGTGELFF	TGCAGCGTTCCGGACAGTAGAGCTAGCCGAGGCACCGGGGAGCTGTTTTTT